This entry lists 22 T cell receptor beta chains sequenced from one sample in a study of T cells expressing NK-cell markers. TCRdb processed the 5' RACE reads again and assigns one entry to each CDR3 protein, with no DNA. The repertoire shows 150,000 to 180,000 distinct CDR3 sequences; the top ten hold roughly a third. Sequenced sample: blood T cells: a sorted CD56 or NKG2C T cell subset, CD4+ or CD8+ T cells, or bulk PBMC T cells (not recorded which). The receptors derive from a woman between 50 and 59 years old in good health.

The CDR3 region is CASSSENNEQFF. This rearrangement joins TRBV27 to TRBJ2-1. The length of the CDR3 is 12 residues. Germline V gives CDR1 MNHEY, CDR2 SMNVEV (reference sequence).

The V call is TRBV12-3 or TRBV12-4, the J call TRBJ2-1; without DNA, the TCRdb call of TRBD2 cannot be checked. The CDR3 has 14 residues. CDR3 region: CASSPIGLAGFKFF.

This rearrangement joins TRBV19 to TRBJ1-1. The CDR3 loop spans 14 amino acids. CDR1 is LNHDA and CDR2 is SQIVND in the germline V gene (reference sequence). CDR3 sequence: CASRIGLANAEAFF.

The rearrangement uses TRBV4-1 and TRBJ1-5; TCRdb reports TRBD1, a call that lacks DNA to check it against. The CDR3 extends over 16 amino acids. Germline V gives CDR1 MGHRA, CDR2 YSYEKL. CDR3 in amino acids: CASSQDRGGGNQPQHF.

The chain carries TRBV30 and TRBJ2-1; no DNA is available, so the TRBD2 call from TCRdb remains unchecked. The germline gives CDR1 GTSNPN, CDR2 SVGIG (reference sequence). This CDR3 is built from 15 residues. CDR3 sequence: CAWSIASGGLYEQFF.

Considering frequency, this clonotype is medium-sized. This chain uses TRBV27 with TRBJ1-2; the D gene TCRdb calls, TRBD1, cannot be checked with no DNA. CDR3 length: 15 amino acids. Germline loops: CDR1 MNHEY, CDR2 SMNVEV (reference sequence). CDR3 residues: CASSSTPDRPGGYTF.

The chain joins TRBV12-3 or TRBV12-4 to TRBJ2-3; there is no DNA to check the TCRdb D call of TRBD2. CDR3 size: 14 residues. The CDR3 loop is CASSMTGPTDTQYF.

The V and J genes are TRBV5-1 and TRBJ1-4; the D call of TRBD1 rests on TCRdb alone, since no DNA is present to check it. CDR1 and CDR2 from the germline V gene are SGHRS and YFSETQ. The CDR3 is 16 residues long. The CDR3 region is CASSLWRTGVDEKLFF. Full variable domain (missing parts from reference TRBV5-1 and TRBJ1-4): KAGVTQTPRYLIKTRGQQVTLSCSPISGHRSVSWYQQTPGQGLQFLFEYFSETQRNKGNFPGRFSGRQFSNSRSEMNVSTLELGDSALYLCASSLWRTGVDEKLFFGSGTQLSVL.

The J gene is TRBJ2-1, the V gene TRBV15. The CDR3 runs 12 residues. Germline lookup yields CDR1 LNHNV and CDR2 YYDKDF (reference sequence). The CDR3 sequence is CATSRLYNEQFF.

The J gene is TRBJ1-1, the V gene TRBV5-6; no DNA is available, so the TRBD1 call from TCRdb remains unchecked. This CDR3 comprises 13 residues. Germline CDR1 and CDR2: SGHDT and YYEEEE. CDR3 sequence: CASARGSNTEAFF.

The rearrangement uses TRBV24-1 and TRBJ2-1; checking the TCRdb D call of TRBD1 is not possible without DNA. Per the germline V gene, CDR1 is KGHDR and CDR2 is SFDVKD. The CDR3 extends over 18 amino acids. The CDR3 sequence is CATSETGTGASSYNEQFF.

The V gene is TRBV10-3, the J gene TRBJ2-5; lacking DNA, the TRBD2 call made by TCRdb goes unchecked. The CDR3 extends over 15 amino acids. Germline V lookup: CDR1 ENHRY, CDR2 SYGVKD. CDR3 region: CAISKLAGEEETQYF.

The chain has TRBV7-2 and TRBJ2-3; checking the TCRdb D call of TRBD2 is not possible without DNA. Looked up from germline, CDR1 is SGHTA and CDR2 is FQGNSA. This CDR3 has 16 residues. The CDR3 spells CASSVPPSGGIDTQYF.

This sequence joins TRBV4-1 and TRBJ1-2; TCRdb indicates TRBD1, and absent DNA this call remains unverified. The CDR3 has 14 residues. The germline V gene has CDR1 MGHRA and CDR2 YSYEKL. This CDR3 is CASSQDRPRDGYTF.

The chain links TRBV7-7 to TRBJ2-2; the TCRdb call, TRBD1, lacks DNA for checking. CDR3 length: 18 residues. Germline assignment: CDR1 SSHAT and CDR2 FNYEAQ (reference sequence). CDR3 amino acids: CASSSKPGPDRNTGELFF.

This rearrangement joins TRBV2 to TRBJ2-4; TCRdb's D call, TRBD1, is unchecked because there is no DNA. Germline V gene sequence: CDR1 SNHLY, CDR2 FYNNEI. This CDR3 is built from 15 residues. The CDR3 reads CASTPEDSSKNIQYF.

The chain joins TRBV20-1 to TRBJ2-1; the D call of TRBD1 rests on TCRdb alone, since no DNA is present to check it. CDR1 DFQATT and CDR2 SNEGSKA come from the germline V gene (reference sequence). This CDR3 is 15 amino acids long. The CDR3 here is CSANNWGVPDNEQFF.

V and J are TRBV9 and TRBJ1-4; there is no DNA to check the TCRdb D call of TRBD1. Germline values: CDR1 SGDLS, CDR2 YYNGEE. The CDR3 extends over 15 amino acids. This CDR3 reads CASSPGHATNEKLFF.

This rearrangement joins TRBV24-1 to TRBJ2-2. CDR3 length equals 15 residues. CDR1 and CDR2 from the germline V gene are KGHDR and SFDVKD. The chain's CDR3 is CATSGLSIPPGELFF.

V is TRBV19 and J is TRBJ1-5. This CDR3 region has 12 residues. In germline, CDR1 is LNHDA, CDR2 SQIVND (reference sequence). The chain's CDR3 is CASSTGNQPQHF.

The chain is built from TRBV5-4 and TRBJ2-2; checking the TCRdb D call of TRBD2 is not possible without DNA. Germline assignment: CDR1 SGHNT and CDR2 YYREEE (reference sequence). CDR3 length: 15 amino acids. The CDR3: CASSLAASGAGELFF. The whole variable domain, filled in from reference TRBV5-4 and TRBJ2-2, reads ETGVTQSPTHLIKTRGQQVTLRCSSQSGHNTVSWYQQALGQGPQFIFQYYREEENGRGNFPPRFSGLQFPNYSSELNVNALELDDSALYLCASSLAASGAGELFFGEGSRLTVL.

This CDR3 reads CASSLYGKGAGELFF. J is TRBJ2-2 and V is TRBV7-9; TCRdb designates TRBD1, a call that cannot be tested without DNA. CDR1 is SEHNR and CDR2 is FQNEAQ in the germline V gene (reference sequence). This CDR3 comprises 15 residues.